One sample yielded the 15 T cell receptor beta chains listed below, sequenced in a study of identical twins. MiXCR, applied by TCRdb to the 5' RACE reads, yields one record per CDR3 protein. The sample yields about 200,000 distinct CDR3 sequences, over 8% seen once. The sequenced sample was memory (CD45RO+) T cells sorted from blood. Receptor source: a woman aged 18-29 years in good health.

This chain links TRBV25-1 with TRBJ2-1; D is uncertain. The CDR3 has 16 amino acids. Between the trimmed V and J ends, which lost 6 bases and 1 base, there was a span of 16 bases. In germline, CDR1 is MGHDK, CDR2 SYGVNS. The DNA for the CDR3 is TGTGCCAGCAGCCGTTCCGGGCGTCTATCCTACAATGAGCAGTTCTTC. Its translation: CASSRSGRLSYNEQFF.

This clonotype has more than one count but fewer than ten. V is TRBV7-2 and J is TRBJ2-3; 9 nucleotides match TRBD2. The ends lost 3 bases at V and 7 bases at J; junction bases unmatched: 5. CDR1 and CDR2 from the germline V gene are SGHTA and FQGNSA. The length of the CDR3 is 14 residues. The CDR3 region is CASSLAGGLNTQYF. As DNA, the CDR3 is TGTGCCAGCAGCTTGGCGGGAGGGCTGAATACGCAGTATTTT.

The sample holds many counts of this clonotype. This chain joins TRBV27 and TRBJ2-3; the D is unclear. With 3 bases removed from V and 1 base from J, the gap between germline ends came to 20 bases. Germline assignment: CDR1 MNHEY and CDR2 SMNVEV (reference sequence). There are 18 residues in the CDR3. The CDR3 sequence is CASSFPFCTWTRTDTQYF. The CDR3 nucleotides read TGTGCCAGCAGTTTCCCTTTTTGTACCTGGACCCGCACAGATACGCAGTATTTT.

The chain has TRBV2 and TRBJ1-2, with TRBD1 as a possible D gene (6 bases). Trimming removed 6 bases at V and 5 bases at J, with 13 bases between. CDR1 and CDR2 (germline): SNHLY, FYNNEI. CDR3 length equals 13 residues. The CDR3 is CASSAQGGYGYTF. The CDR3 DNA follows: TGTGCCAGCAGCGCACAGGGAGGGTATGGCTACACCTTC.

This clonotype occurred many times. V is TRBV5-1 and J is TRBJ2-5; D might be TRBD1 (6 bases). Germline CDR1 SGHRS, CDR2 YFSETQ. This CDR3 comprises 18 residues. Deletions cut 3 bases from V and 3 bases from J, with 24 bases between. For the CDR3, the DNA is TGCGCCAGCAGCTCGGGAAAACAGGGCACCCGGGCTAAAGAGACCCAGTACTTC. It specifies CASSSGKQGTRAKETQYF.

In this sample, this clonotype turned up many times. The chain recombines TRBV5-1 with TRBJ2-1; 9 nucleotides line up with TRBD2. CDR1 and CDR2 from the germline V gene are SGHRS and YFSETQ. This CDR3 spans 15 amino acids. V trimming: 5 bases; J trimming: 3 bases; junction bases outside the gene matches: 6. CDR3: CASSWLAGSYNEQFF. DNA for the CDR3: TGCGCCAGCAGTTGGCTAGCGGGGAGCTACAATGAGCAGTTCTTC.

The sample holds one count of this clonotype. This chain links TRBV20-1 with TRBJ2-3; 9 bases align to TRBD2. From germline, CDR1 is DFQATT and CDR2 SNEGSKA (reference sequence). The J segment lost 2 bases and the V segment lost 5 bases, leaving 8 bases of the junction unmatched. The CDR3 has 15 amino acids. The CDR3 DNA sequence: TGCAGTGCTCCAGTTAGCGGGGGCGCCACAGATACGCAGTATTTT. Translating it yields CSAPVSGGATDTQYF.

This clonotype showed up many times. CDR3 region: CASSPTGGPLSGEQYF. As DNA, the CDR3 is TGTGCCAGCTCCCCAACGGGAGGGCCCCTATCGGGCGAGCAGTACTTC. This sequence joins TRBV18 and TRBJ2-7, with 8 bases fitting TRBD2. The germline V gene encodes CDR1 KGHSH and CDR2 LQKENI. V lost 6 bases, J lost 6 bases, and 16 bases stayed unmatched. CDR3 length: 16 residues.

This clonotype was seen a handful of times. The chain has TRBV30 and TRBJ2-5; no firm D call. V was cut by 4 bases and J by 2 bases, with 8 bases left in between. Germline CDR1 reads GTSNPN; CDR2 reads SVGIG (reference sequence). The CDR3 has 12 amino acids. CDR3 coding DNA: TGTGCCTGGATGGTGACTCAAGAGACCCAGTACTTC. As protein: CAWMVTQETQYF.

This rearrangement joins TRBV9 to TRBJ2-5; TRBD1 might be the D (5 bases). Trimming pared 3 bases from V and 3 bases from J, leaving 15 bases between. Germline V lookup: CDR1 SGDLS, CDR2 YYNGEE. This CDR3 comprises 15 residues. CDR3 amino acids: CASSGGPTLKETQYF. The CDR3 nucleotides are TGTGCCAGCAGCGGGGGCCCTACCCTTAAAGAGACCCAGTACTTC.

The CDR3 nucleotides are TGTGCCAGCAGTTACTCACGGACTAGCTATGGCGGCAACATTCAGTACTTC. Encoded protein: CASSYSRTSYGGNIQYF. The rearrangement joins TRBV6-5 to TRBJ2-4; 8 bases fit TRBD2. Germline V gene lookup returns CDR1 MNHEY and CDR2 SVGAGI. The CDR3 runs to 17 residues. After removal of 0 bases from V and 7 bases from J, the junction contained 11 bases not matched to a gene.

V is TRBV18 and J is TRBJ1-4; 7 bases line up with TRBD1. Germline CDR1 and CDR2: KGHSH and LQKENI. The CDR3 is made up of 14 amino acids. V lost 6 bases, J lost 5 bases, and 6 bases stayed unmatched. The CDR3, as DNA: TGTGCCAGCTCTCCAGGGGGATCAAATGAAAAACTGTTTTTT. Translation gives CASSPGGSNEKLFF.

The sample holds many counts of this clonotype. This sequence joins TRBV29-1 and TRBJ2-7; 9 bases map to TRBD1. CDR1 and CDR2 from the germline V gene are SQVTM and ANQGSEA. V gave up 2 bases and J gave up 5 bases; unmatched junction bases: 4. The CDR3 consists of 13 residues. In DNA form, the CDR3 reads TGCAGCGTTGAAAAAACAGGGGGCCACGAGCAGTACTTC. Translating it yields CSVEKTGGHEQYF.

This clonotype was recorded at least ten times. The V and J genes are TRBV29-1 and TRBJ2-1; unclear D gene. V was clipped by 2 bases and J by 1 base, with 9 bases between them. The CDR3 contains 14 residues. Looked up from germline, CDR1 is SQVTM and CDR2 is ANQGSEA. CDR3 protein: CSVELGRSYNEQFF. As DNA, the CDR3 is TGCAGCGTTGAATTGGGCAGGTCCTACAATGAGCAGTTCTTC.

In this sample, this clonotype turned up a few times. The chain joins TRBV7-9 to TRBJ1-2; D unresolved. The CDR3 is made up of 13 amino acids. The ends were cut back, 11 bases at V and 3 bases at J, with 16 bases in the middle. CDR1 and CDR2 from the germline V gene are SEHNR and FQNEAQ (reference sequence). The chain's CDR3 is CAGTMNPDYGYTF. The CDR3, as DNA: TGTGCCGGAACCATGAACCCTGACTATGGCTACACCTTC.